This T cell receptor beta chain stems from a study of T cells in tuberculosis. Study-level background: In South Africa, adults with active tuberculosis were compared with IGRA-negative and latently infected IGRA-positive adolescents.

Each clinical donor contributed on average roughly 100,000 T cells from unsorted cryopreserved PBMC. Some clones are missing from TCRdb's copy, which holds only in-frame ones; the method was immunoSEQ multiplex PCR. The data contain about 23,000 clones, around 97% of them singletons. J lost 7 bases, V lost 6 bases, and 11 bases had no gene match. Per the germline V gene, CDR1 is MNHEY and CDR2 is SVGAGI. This CDR3 is built from 15 residues. Study conclusions and caveats: Smaller alpha distances in active tuberculosis partly reflected shorter CDR3-alpha lengths. GMM-specific TCRs were nearer to active tuberculosis alpha repertoires, suggesting expansion.

In regard to this clone: Its antigen is unknown.

Sequencing used PBMCs. The clonotype comes from a donor aged 10 to 29 with latent tuberculosis or without tuberculosis infection. The V call is TRBV6-5, the J call TRBJ1-2; 10 bases are a match to TRBD1. The CDR3 region is CASSPRQGALGGYTF. DNA of the CDR3: TGTGCCAGCAGCCCCAGACAGGGGGCTTTGGGTGGCTACACCTTC.